These T cell receptor beta chains were read from a single sample in a study of T cells in Graves' hyperthyroidism and ophthalmopathy. A single record per CDR3 protein comes from TCRdb applying MiXCR to the multiplex PCR reads. The repertoire holds fewer than 350,000 distinct CDR3 sequences, roughly 15% seen once, with about 8% in the top ten. Sequenced sample: blood. The receptors come from a woman aged 30 to 39 with Graves' hyperthyroidism that later progressed to Graves' ophthalmopathy. The conserved cysteine and the conserved F or W are not part of the CDR3 here.

TRBV9,TRBJ2-7,ASSEGSEQY
TRBV28,TRBJ1-1,ASSFFGQNTEAF
TRBV5-8,TRBJ2-1,ASSPKLAGGPDEQF
TRBV18,TRBJ1-2,ASSPPEVLGYT
TRBV27,TRBJ2-7,ASSTYRGLLNEQY
TRBV11-1,TRBJ2-4,ASSTGHGNIQY
TRBV30,TRBJ2-3,AWSVRIFTDTQY
TRBV6-1,TRBJ2-5,ASSERIGLAGAPRETQY
TRBV11-2,TRBJ2-2,ASSPPPGRTPSVGELF
TRBV5-4,TRBJ1-2,ASSLQGVGYT
TRBV20-1,TRBJ2-5,SAGPGVNQETQY
TRBV7-8,TRBJ2-1,ASLGGRWYNEQF
TRBV7-2,TRBJ1-5,ASSLEGSNQPQH
TRBV10-3,TRBJ2-1,AISYAARDGGNEQF
TRBV5-4,TRBJ2-2,ASSVSSGRAAGELF
TRBV27,TRBJ2-7,ASSIGQGLKWEQY
TRBV2,TRBJ2-5,ASSERVLQETQY
TRBV7-9,TRBJ2-1,ASSEGPSGRSDEQF
TRBV5-1,TRBJ2-5,ASSWGGRGQETQY
TRBV4-1,TRBJ1-2,ASSHLGQGDGGYT
TRBV6-2/TRBV6-3,TRBJ2-2,ASSYPTSGSGSTGELF
TRBV20-1,TRBJ2-5,SARDRFRGETQY
TRBV12-3/TRBV12-4,TRBJ1-5,ASSFSLGTGDRYSNQPQH
TRBV6-2/TRBV6-3,TRBJ2-5,ATQLVAANYNQETQY